The 12 T cell receptor beta chains in this list originate from one sample, sequenced in a study of blood T cell repertoires in COVID-19 (dated by TCRdb to about 2020). The library was obtained by the immunoSEQ multiplex PCR assay. TCRdb holds this immuneACCESS table with in-frame rearrangements only. Some clones are missing; in checked studies, unresolved V genes explain under half, and the rest has no known cause. This sample is represented by 250,000 to 400,000 clones; roughly 90% of them were singletons. Roughly 2.8% of the sample comes from the top ten. Source material: peripheral blood. The source is a woman in her 30s with COVID-19, enrolled during active disease.

V usage is TRBV20-1 and J usage is TRBJ1-2; 9 positions agree with TRBD1. Germline CDR1 is DFQATT and CDR2 is SNEGSKA (reference sequence). This CDR3 is built from 11 residues. CDR3 bases: TGCAGGGCAGGACAGGGGAATGGCTACACCTTC. It specifies CRAGQGNGYTF.

The chain uses TRBV6-1 and TRBJ2-7; D might be TRBD1 (5 bases). The CDR3 totals 13 residues. Germline-derived CDR1 and CDR2 are MNHNS and SASEGT. The V gene lost 3 bases and the J gene lost 0 bases, with 6 bases spanning the gap. The CDR3 region is CASSDDSSYEQYF. In DNA form, the CDR3 reads TGTGCCAGCAGTGACGACAGCTCCTACGAGCAGTACTTC.

The chain links TRBV30 to TRBJ1-2; 7 positions agree with TRBD1. Germline loops: CDR1 GTSNPN, CDR2 SVGIG (reference sequence). Trimming at V came to 4 bases and at J to 5 bases, leaving 13 bases not matched to a gene. This CDR3 region has 15 residues. CDR3 sequence: CAWTYGTQGGYGYTF. CDR3 in DNA: TGTGCCTGGACTTACGGGACTCAGGGGGGTTATGGCTACACCTTC.

V usage is TRBV30 and J usage is TRBJ1-2; 11 bases fit TRBD1. V dropped 3 bases and J dropped 8; count of bases not matched to a gene: 5. Per germline, CDR1 GTSNPN and CDR2 SVGIG (reference sequence). The CDR3 consists of 13 residues. The CDR3 reads CAWRDRGHRGYTF. In DNA, the CDR3 is TGTGCCTGGAGGGACAGGGGGCATCGGGGCTACACCTTC.

This rearrangement joins TRBV5-1 to TRBJ2-7; a possible D gene is TRBD2 (5 bases). Germline V CDR1 and CDR2: SGHRS, YFSETQ. This CDR3 comprises 11 residues. Deletions cut 4 bases from V and 7 bases from J, with 9 bases between. The CDR3 reads CASSGSREQYF. For the CDR3, the DNA is TGCGCCAGCAGCGGGAGCCGGGAGCAGTACTTC.

The V call is TRBV4-2, the J call TRBJ1-2; 8 positions match TRBD1. After removal of 3 bases from V and 1 base from J, the junction contained 1 base not matched to a gene. CDR1 is LGHNA, CDR2 YNFKEQ, per germline. The CDR3 extends over 14 amino acids. The CDR3 is CASSQDRDNYGYTF. DNA of the CDR3: TGTGCCAGCAGCCAGGACAGGGATAACTATGGCTACACCTTC.

This chain uses TRBV7-2 with TRBJ1-1; D is uncertain. Germline V gene data show CDR1 as SGHTA and CDR2 as FQGNSA. Trimming stripped 1 base from V and 4 bases from J, with 7 bases between. The CDR3 is 13 amino acids. CDR3 sequence reads: CASSLGEGTEAFF. The CDR3 nucleotides are TGTGCCAGCAGCTTAGGGGAGGGCACTGAAGCTTTCTTT.

CDR3 bases: TGTGCCACTGGGGGGAGCTCCTACGAGCAGTACTTC. Its translation is CATGGSSYEQYF. The chain joins TRBV6-6 to TRBJ2-7, with a possible D match to TRBD2 (6 bases). This CDR3 spans 12 amino acids. V shed 10 bases and J shed 0 bases, with 10 bases lying between them. Germline V gene lookup returns CDR1 MNHNY and CDR2 SVGAGI (reference sequence).

V is TRBV2 and J is TRBJ2-1; TRBD2 matches 13 bases. The V and J ends lost 6 bases and 6 bases, in that order; junction bases with no gene match: 5. Germline CDR1 reads SNHLY; CDR2 reads FYNNEI. The CDR3 sequence is 15 residues long. CDR3: CASSPGTSGTNEQFF. CDR3 coding DNA: TGTGCCAGCAGCCCCGGGACTAGCGGGACCAATGAGCAGTTCTTC.

V is TRBV29-1 and J is TRBJ1-1; D ambiguous. The germline V and J ends were trimmed by 3 bases and 0 bases, with 5 bases remaining between them. CDR1 and CDR2 from the germline V gene are SQVTM and ANQGSEA. This CDR3 region has 12 residues. The CDR3 protein is CSVEPMNTEAFF. For the CDR3, the DNA is TGCAGCGTTGAGCCTATGAACACTGAAGCTTTCTTT. Using reference TRBV29-1 and TRBJ1-1 for the parts outside the CDR3, the full variable domain is SAVISQKPSRDICQRGTSLTIQCQVDSQVTMMFWYRQQPGQSLTLIATANQGSEATYESGFVIDKFPISRPNLTFSTLTVSNMSPEDSSIYLCSVEPMNTEAFFGQGTRLTVV.

The chain recombines TRBV12-3 or TRBV12-4 with TRBJ1-5, with no clear D. CDR3 length equals 13 residues. The V gene lost 3 bases and the J gene lost 8 bases, with 11 bases spanning the gap. Here the CDR3 reads CASSFRGWEPQHF. In nucleotides, the CDR3 is TGTGCCAGCAGTTTCCGGGGTTGGGAGCCCCAGCATTTT.

The chain joins TRBV5-1 to TRBJ1-4; D is perhaps TRBD1 (5 bases). V was clipped by 4 bases and J by 2 bases, with 9 bases between them. The CDR3 has 14 amino acids. Per the germline V gene, CDR1 is SGHRS and CDR2 is YFSETQ. In DNA, the CDR3 is TGCGCCAGCAGCGCCCGGGGGACTAATGAAAAACTGTTTTTT. This translates into CASSARGTNEKLFF.